The 5 T cell receptor beta chains reported below all come from one sample, sequenced in a study of patients and donors after allogeneic stem cell transplantation. Using its own MiXCR run on the RT-PCR reads, TCRdb lists one record per CDR3 protein. Among 150,000 to 200,000 distinct CDR3 sequences listed, roughly 22% were seen once. Input material: blood, either unsorted or a sorted T cell fraction (not recorded which). These receptors were collected from a human donor who was either an allogeneic HSCT recipient or a stem cell or donor lymphocyte infusion donor (not recorded which). It is not recorded whose cells these are; they may come from a transplant donor.

The J gene is TRBJ2-1, the V gene TRBV4-1, with a weak D call TRBD2 (6 bases). The CDR3 is 14 amino acids. Germline assignment: CDR1 MGHRA and CDR2 YSYEKL. Trimming pared 1 base from V and 6 bases from J, leaving 10 bases between. CDR3 loop: CASSQALAINEQFF. The CDR3 bases are TGCGCCAGCAGCCAAGCACTAGCTATCAATGAGCAGTTCTTC.

The chain is built from TRBV6-1 and TRBJ1-2; possible D gene TRBD1, 6 bases. The CDR3 sequence is 15 residues long. From germline, CDR1 is MNHNS and CDR2 SASEGT. Between the trimmed V and J ends, which lost 3 bases and 8 bases, there was a span of 19 bases. CDR3 sequence: CASSESIAGVYGYTF. CDR3 DNA sequence: TGTGCCAGCAGTGAGTCTATCGCAGGGGTATACGGCTACACCTTC.

A few counts support this clonotype. The chain recombines TRBV7-9 with TRBJ1-2; TRBD1 matches 8 bases. This CDR3 contains 14 residues. Trimming at V came to 4 bases and at J to 4 bases, leaving 5 bases not matched to a gene. From germline, CDR1 is SEHNR and CDR2 FQNEAQ (reference sequence). CDR3 coding DNA: TGTGCCAGCAGCTCACAGGGGGTAGTCTATGGCTACACCTTC. Residues: CASSSQGVVYGYTF. The full variable domain, completed using reference TRBV7-9 and TRBJ1-2, is DTGVSQNPRHKITKRGQNVTFRCDPISEHNRLYWYRQTLGQGPEFLTYFQNEAQLEKSRLLSDRFSAERPKGSFSTLEIQRTEQGDSAMYLCASSSQGVVYGYTFGSGTRLTVV.

This clonotype is termed medium-sized. The chain combines TRBV10-3 with TRBJ1-2, with TRBD1 matching over 7 bases. This CDR3 has 14 amino acids. With 10 bases clipped from V and 6 bases from J, the junction kept 14 bases outside the gene matches. Germline CDR1 and CDR2: ENHRY and SYGVKD. The DNA of the CDR3 is TGTGCCACACACCCACAGGGGTGGGCCGATGGCTACACCTTC. This codes for CATHPQGWADGYTF.

This sequence joins TRBV4-2 and TRBJ2-2, with D possibly called TRBD1 or TRBD2 (5 bases each). This CDR3 comprises 15 residues. Germline loops: CDR1 LGHNA, CDR2 YNFKEQ. Trimming removed 6 bases from V and 2 bases from J, with 13 bases in between. CDR3 sequence reads: CASRYGTANTGELFF. The CDR3 DNA follows: TGTGCCAGCAGATACGGGACGGCAAACACCGGGGAGCTGTTTTTT.